The T cell receptor (beta chain) described here comes from a study of naive and memory T cell subsets (TCRdb year 2017). Broadly, across the study: Sorted naive and memory T cell subsets from peripheral blood were analyzed in the study using a UMI-based, open-source pipeline for TCR alpha and beta sequencing. Complete agreement was observed between the functional CMV T cell responses and the IgG serology results. RNA was DNase-treated and reverse transcribed with TCR constant-region primers, mostly using SuperScript III. Overall study outcomes, separate from this receptor: A few larger clonotypes were present in naive repertoires, particularly the CD8 repertoires, and these clonotypes were possibly memory cells re-expressing CD45RA. Once error correction was done, more than 85% of naive TCR sequences showed up just once, which made the naive abundance distributions much steeper than those of the memory subsets. A power law was followed by TCR abundance, with an exponent that differed between naive and memory subsets but was consistent across the three individuals. Each clonotype was defined as a single alpha or beta chain sequence rather than as a paired alpha/beta receptor. The repertoire findings for the naive and memory subsets could not be validated, as no ground truth was available. RNA-based TCR counts may be influenced by expression changes linked to T cell activation and differentiation. In both CD4 and CD8 cells, going from naive through CM, EM and EMRA, the Gini index went up while Shannon and inverse Simpson diversity went down.

From the second PCR step onward, the TCR alpha chain libraries and the TCR beta chain libraries were amplified separately. To determine each donor's CMV status, fresh PBMCs were stimulated overnight with CMV viral lysate, and IFNgamma production from CD4+ T cells was then assessed. Using Miltenyi beads, CD4 T cells were first positively selected, and CD8 T cells were then positively selected from the CD4-negative fraction. Cells stained for CD3, CD4, CD8, CD45RA, CD27 and a live/dead dye were sorted on a BD Aria II into four subsets by CD45RA and CD27. Blood came from a few healthy volunteers, each fractionated into CD4 and CD8 T cells and then into four differentiation subsets. Around 120 ml of peripheral blood was collected from each donor, and PBMC were isolated from the blood using Ficoll-Paque PLUS density-gradient centrifugation. After sorting, cells were lysed in RLT buffer, RNA was extracted using a Qiagen RNeasy kit, and the extracted RNA was stored at -80 degrees C.

Spanning cysteine to phenylalanine, the CDR3 consists of 16 amino acids. Of all the DNA, just the CDR3 is kept, 48 bases in frame from base 1. Via the germline V gene, CDR1 is LGHNA and CDR2 YSLEER. Ends trimmed: V by 2 bases, J by 4 bases; bases unmatched to a gene: 8. This clonotype showed up many times. Its specific antigen is unknown. No much larger clone exists at a distance of one base, and base qualities are not known. The library was obtained by UMI-ligation and nested PCR. The beta constant-region primer was an equimolar mix of two oligonucleotides covering both TRBC1 and TRBC2. The ligated cDNA went through four rounds of PCR with nested alpha and beta constant-region primers together with the SP2 primer. A single-stranded oligonucleotide carrying the SP2 primer and a 12-nucleotide UMI was ligated to the 3' end of the cDNA by T4 RNA ligase 1. Incubation of the ligation reaction lasted about 18-24 hours at 16 degrees C. To avoid over-amplification, PCR2 was usually performed as a SYBR Green qPCR and halted once a predetermined threshold was reached. Apart from the first purification, every purification step used Agencourt AMPure XP magnetic beads. Library quantification was done by Qubit, followed by a TapeStation check on which the main peak was expected at around 650 bp. Pooled libraries were sequenced on an Illumina MiSeq using v2 2x251 paired-end kits, and typically 1-2 million reads were obtained per sample. Each sample's library went into the pool at roughly 4.4 nM, and roughly 4.5-8% PhiX was added to help with cluster recognition. Processing in the source paper ran as follows. Decombinator assigned V and J genes to Demultiplexor-processed FASTQ reads by tag matching, allowing a single base-pair mismatch. Collapsinator used UMIs to correct both sequencing errors and frequency errors arising from PCR heterogeneity. TCRs were translated and CDR3s were extracted from the conserved cysteine to the FGXG phenylalanine by CDR3Translator, with non-productive sequences being flagged. Gini, Shannon entropy and inverse Simpson indices were calculated on repertoires subsampled to equal numbers of UMI-defined TCRs. Within the linear range, a power law was fitted to clonotype abundance distributions using maximum likelihood. On one naive CD8 sample, the pipeline and MIGEC gave similar UMI counts, unique TCR numbers and clonal distributions. One analysis removed from the naive repertoire any naive TCRs that were also found in any memory subset from the same donor. Repertoires were searched for about 7,300 CMV-associated CDR3 sequences compiled from VDJdb and a published dataset. TCRdb passed the public sequencing reads through fastp at Q25 and MiXCR, retaining productive beta sequences. Records with the same CDR3 protein are collapsed into one entry carrying the most frequent genes and DNA. These V and J calls derive from TCRdb rather than the authors' analysis. The table for this sample lists about 82,000 distinct CDR3 sequences; 9% to 9.5% of them were counted only once. The ten largest clones represent less than 1.5% of the sample.

This clonotype was sampled from a human donor in good health. The sequenced sample consisted of naive CD8+ T cells from blood. This specimen's cell subset or site label, interpreted: naive T cells, CD45RA high CD27+. The chain links TRBV4-3 with TRBJ2-3; the central 8 bases match TRBD2. The DNA sequence is given as TGCGCCAGCAGCCAATTAGCGGGACCGGGCCCAGATACGCAGTATTTT. It codes for CASSQLAGPGPDTQYF.